The 2 T cell receptor beta chains given below trace back to one sample, sequenced in a study of shared clonotypes between healthy human individuals. Libraries were prepared by immunoSEQ multiplex PCR; TCRdb keeps only in-frame clonotypes and omits some of them. The sample lists about 2 million clones, over 85% occurring once. The sample taken for sequencing was naive CD4+ T cells sorted from blood. Subset denoted: CD45RA+ positively selected. The receptors were gathered from a man younger than 35 in good health.

This chain links TRBV6-5 with TRBJ1-1; 7 nucleotides agree with TRBD1. J lost 4 bases, V lost 2 bases, and 1 base had no gene match. The CDR3 sequence is 13 residues long. CDR1 is MNHEY and CDR2 is SVGAGI in the germline V gene. The CDR3 loop is CASSYRDSTEAFF. DNA of the CDR3: TGTGCCAGCAGTTACCGGGACAGCACTGAAGCTTTCTTT.

This chain connects TRBV11-2 to TRBJ2-7; 9 nucleotides match TRBD2. The junction had 13 bases not matched to a gene; V was cut back by 6 bases and J by 4 bases. This CDR3 comprises 16 residues. Germline assignment: CDR1 SGHAT and CDR2 FQNNGV. CDR3 residues: CASRNVLGTSPYEQYF. The CDR3 DNA reads as TGTGCCAGCAGGAACGTTTTGGGGACTAGCCCGTACGAGCAGTACTTC.